This TCR beta chain was found in a study of regulatory T cells in long-lasting Graves disease. Germline V CDR1 and CDR2: DFQATT, SNEGSKA (reference sequence). CDR3 length equals 18 residues. Stated time point: newly diagnosed GD, antithyroid drugs for less than 3 months. Scientists built the TCR library using RNA that was extracted from PBMCs. Building of the TCR beta libraries involved iRepertoire HTBI primers and Arm-PCR of CDR3 regions. TCRdb independently ran MiXCR on the multiplex PCR reads; one entry per CDR3 protein. The sample includes 350,000 to 500,000 distinct CDR3 sequences, about 15% of them seen just once. This clonotype showed up just once. Possible read error: a much larger clone is one base away. These data were also filed under a second study, of T cells in Graves' hyperthyroidism and ophthalmopathy.

The receptor was derived from a woman younger than 30 with Graves disease. The chain has TRBV20-1 and TRBJ2-7; 10 bases are shared with TRBD1. Specimen: peripheral blood mononuclear cells (PBMCs), collected at new diagnosis, from a patient treated with antithyroid drugs. The CDR3 bases are TGCAGTGCTAGAGCCTGGGACAGGGGCGGCTTAAGCCCCCACGAGCAGGACTTC. It specifies CSARAWDRGGLSPHEQDF.